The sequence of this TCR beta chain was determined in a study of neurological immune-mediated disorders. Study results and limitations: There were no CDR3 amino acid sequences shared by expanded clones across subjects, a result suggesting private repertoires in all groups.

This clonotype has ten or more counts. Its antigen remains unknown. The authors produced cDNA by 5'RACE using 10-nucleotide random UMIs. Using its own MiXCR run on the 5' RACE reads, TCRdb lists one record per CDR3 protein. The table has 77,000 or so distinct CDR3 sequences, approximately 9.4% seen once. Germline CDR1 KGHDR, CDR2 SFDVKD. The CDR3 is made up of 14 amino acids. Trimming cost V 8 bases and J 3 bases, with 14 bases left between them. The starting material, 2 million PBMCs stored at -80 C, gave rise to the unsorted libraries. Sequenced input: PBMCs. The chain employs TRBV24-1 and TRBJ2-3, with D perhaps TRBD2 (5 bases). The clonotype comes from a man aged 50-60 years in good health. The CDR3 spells CATTPGDATDTQYF. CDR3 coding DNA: TGTGCCACCACTCCCGGGGATGCAACAGATACGCAGTATTTT.